The clone carrying this TCR beta chain shows up as medium-sized by frequency. Antigen specificity is unknown. This record belongs to a study of CXCR3-negative and CXCR3-positive naive CD8 T cells. Study findings and constraints: TRB CDR3 hydrophobicity was greater in CXCR3-positive naive cells than in CXCR3-negative naive cells. The TRBV-TRBJ usage of naive CXCR3-negative and CXCR3-positive cells was similar, but that of memory cells differed.

Via 5' RACE with UMI labels, TRB cDNA libraries were prepared. TCRdb reprocessed the 5' RACE reads, keeping one entry per CDR3 protein, no DNA. In total, the table holds approximately 3,400 distinct CDR3 sequences. CD8+ T cell subsets were each sorted in triplicate, 300,000 cells apiece. CD45RO-CCR7+CD27+CD95- marked naive CD8+ T cells. This CDR3 has 14 amino acids. Germline values: CDR1 LGHDT, CDR2 YNNKEL (reference sequence). The receptor's source is a human donor in good health. Some clones in this sample may be carry-over from other donors' samples. The V and J genes are TRBV3-1 and TRBJ2-1. The specimen was naive CXCR3- CD8+ T cells from blood. Subset denoted: CD45RO-CCR7+CD27+CD95- naive CD8+ T cells lacking CXCR3 (TNR3-). This CDR3 reads CASSQDRLYNEQFF.